These T cell receptor beta chains were read from a single sample in a study of tumor-infiltrating lymphocytes in primary liver carcinoma. TCRdb itself ran the multiplex PCR reads through MiXCR, one entry per CDR3 protein. This sample has around 120,000 distinct CDR3 sequences, with around two thirds found just once. The sample consisted of tumor-adjacent normal liver tissue. All receptors come from a woman aged 60-70 years with primary liver carcinoma and hepatitis B virus infection. CDR3s include the opening cysteine and the closing phenylalanine or tryptophan. A D gene is named only where the DNA matches it firmly. Clone size is shown for a subset of rows, as once, few, many or a class of expanded clone.

clone_size j_call v_call d_call cdr3_nt cdr3_aa
few TRBJ2-2 TRBV7-3 NA TGTGCCAGCAGCTTAAACCCCGCGAACACCGGGGAGCTGTTTTTT CASSLNPANTGELFF
few TRBJ2-7 TRBV7-8 TRBD1 TGTGCCGGCAGCTTAGAGACAGGGGTTAGCGAGCAGTACTTC CAGSLETGVSEQYF
NA TRBJ2-4 TRBV29-1 TRBD2 TGCAGCGTGGCGGGTCTAGCGGGCCAAACCATTCAGTACTTC CSVAGLAGQTIQYF
many TRBJ2-7 TRBV5-4 NA TGTGCCAGCAGCTTGGTTGACGGAGCGACCTTCACATTC CASSLVDGATFTF
many TRBJ1-5 TRBV12-3/TRBV12-4 NA TGTGCCAGCAGTCCCCGACGGTCCAATCAGCCCCAGCATTTT CASSPRRSNQPQHF
NA TRBJ1-1 TRBV11-2 NA TGTGGCAGCATCAAAGGAGTAGGTAGGGAAGAAGCTTTCTTT CGSIKGVGREEAFF
NA TRBJ2-7 TRBV6-1 TRBD1 TGTGCCATCAGTGATGATGTGACAGGGGGCGAGCAGTACTTC CAISDDVTGGEQYF
many TRBJ2-5 TRBV7-8 NA TGTGCCAGCAGCCGGGGGACGGCCCTCCAAGAGACCCAGTACTTC CASSRGTALQETQYF
NA TRBJ2-2 TRBV11-2 NA TGTGCCAGCAGCCGTCAAGCGTGGTTAGTAGTCACCGGGAATCTGTTTTTT CASSRQAWLVVTGNLFF
NA TRBJ2-3 TRBV11-2 TRBD2 TGTGCCAGCGTCCCAGGCAGGCTACTAAGCGGGAGGGACATTCAGTATTTT CASVPGRLLSGRDIQYF
medium-sized TRBJ2-1 TRBV11-1 NA TGTGCCAGCAGCTCCCCTTACAGCGGACTCCAGTTCTTC CASSSPYSGLQFF
NA TRBJ2-3 TRBV11-1 NA TGTGCCAGCAGCATAGGGCGGAGCACAGGTACGCAGTATTTT CASSIGRSTGTQYF
NA TRBJ2-5 TRBV11-2 NA TGTGTTAACAGCTTAGAATCCAAGGGGACCCAGTACTTC CVNSLESKGTQYF
many TRBJ2-7 TRBV10-1 TRBD2 TGCGCCAGCAGTGATGAGACTAGCGGGAGTAGGCACTTC CASSDETSGSRHF
NA TRBJ2-1 TRBV11-2 NA TGTGCCAGCAGGTTAGGTTTTCCAGCGGACTACAAAGAGCAGTTCTTC CASRLGFPADYKEQFF
NA TRBJ1-2 TRBV6-5 NA TGTGCCAGCAGCTACGAGAGGGGAAACTATGGCTACACCTTC CASSYERGNYGYTF
NA TRBJ1-5 TRBV12-3/TRBV12-4 NA TGTGTCAGCAGCCCAACAGGGAATAGCAATCAGCCCCGGCATTTT CVSSPTGNSNQPRHF
NA TRBJ2-4 TRBV30 NA TGTGCCTGGAGTGGGGGGGTTCTAGCCAAAAACATTCAGTACTTC CAWSGGVLAKNIQYF
many TRBJ2-1 TRBV5-4 NA TGTGCCAGCAGCTTGGTTCAGGGCGCTTCGGATGAGCAGTTCTTC CASSLVQGASDEQFF
once TRBJ2-7 TRBV11-2 NA TGTGCCAGCAGCGCTGCTGGGGCCTACGGGCACTACTTC CASSAAGAYGHYF
once TRBJ1-1 TRBV29-1 NA TGCAGCTCCACCCTGAGGACTGAAGCTTTCTTT CSSTLRTEAFF
NA TRBJ2-1 TRBV11-2 NA TGTACCAGTAGCTTAGTAGGGGGAGAGATCAATGAGCAGTTCTTC CTSSLVGGEINEQFF
NA TRBJ1-2 TRBV7-9 NA TGTGCCAGCAGCCGATGGTCGGGACGGCACACTGGCTGCACCTTC CASSRWSGRHTGCTF
NA TRBJ2-1 TRBV12-5 TRBD1 TGTGCTAGTGATTCCGGACAGGGGCTTAACAATGAACAGTTCTTC CASDSGQGLNNEQFF
many TRBJ1-6 TRBV28 NA TGTGCCAGCAGTTGGGACCTTAATTCACCCCTCCACTTT CASSWDLNSPLHF
NA TRBJ1-3 TRBV11-2 NA TGTGCCAGCAGCTTAGAACCCAGCTCCGGGAACACCGTATATTTT CASSLEPSSGNTVYF
medium-sized TRBJ2-1 TRBV11-2 NA TGTGCCAGCAGCTCCCTAGGTAGCGACTACAATGAGCAGTTCTTC CASSSLGSDYNEQFF
NA TRBJ2-3 TRBV11-2 TRBD2 TGTGCCAACAGTCCTGAACTAGCGGGCCCAGATACGCAGTATTTT CANSPELAGPDTQYF
NA TRBJ2-4 TRBV11-2 NA TGTGTCATCAGCTTAGTAGGGGGTAGAGGCAACATTCAGTACTTC CVISLVGGRGNIQYF
NA TRBJ2-3 TRBV28 TRBD2 TGTGTCAGCACTTCCCGACTAGCGGGAGAGGTAGATACGCAGTATTTT CVSTSRLAGEVDTQYF
NA TRBJ2-7 TRBV6-2/TRBV6-3 NA TGTGCTAGCAGTAAACTAGCTTCCGAGCGGTACTTC CASSKLASERYF
NA TRBJ2-3 TRBV11-1 NA TGTGCCATCAGCTCTGGAGGAAGCTCTGTTGGAGCCCGCACAGATACGCTGTATTTT CAISSGGSSVGARTDTLYF
few TRBJ1-2 TRBV19 NA TGTGCCAATAGTATAGCGGCGGCCGCTAACTATGGCTACACCTTC CANSIAAAANYGYTF
NA TRBJ2-1 TRBV29-1 NA TGCAGCGTTGAATCTGGCAACTTCAATGAGCAGTTCTTC CSVESGNFNEQFF
NA TRBJ2-7 TRBV11-2 NA TGTGCCAGCAGTTTAACGGACGCTGCATACAAGCAGTACTTC CASSLTDAAYKQYF
once TRBJ2-3 TRBV6-4 TRBD2 TGTGCCAGCACTGACGTAGCGGGAGGGTCCACGGATGCGCAGTATTTT CASTDVAGGSTDAQYF
NA TRBJ1-2 TRBV29-1 TRBD1 TGCAGCGTTGCGGGCAGGGGGTATGGCTACACCTTC CSVAGRGYGYTF
few TRBJ2-7 TRBV6-5 NA TGTGCCAGCAGTTACGGTGGGTTTGGCTACGAGCAGTACTTC CASSYGGFGYEQYF
many TRBJ1-2 TRBV5-4 NA TGTGCCAGCAGCTTGGACCGGGGGGCGCGTGGCTACACCTTC CASSLDRGARGYTF
many TRBJ2-7 TRBV7-9 NA TGTGCCAGCAGCCCAGGGCGGGCAACCTACGAGCAGTACTTC CASSPGRATYEQYF
NA TRBJ2-1 TRBV20-1 TRBD2 TGCAGTGCTAGAGATAGGGGTCGGGGACTAGCGGGACCAAGCTCCTACAATGAGCAGTTCTTC CSARDRGRGLAGPSSYNEQFF
NA TRBJ1-1 TRBV24-1 NA TGTGCCACCAGTGACCCCAACACTGAAGCTTTCTTT CATSDPNTEAFF
NA TRBJ2-7 TRBV29-1 NA TGCAGCGTTGAAGAAAAGACTCGCGAGCAGTACTTC CSVEEKTREQYF
few TRBJ1-2 TRBV11-2 NA TGTACCAGCAGCTTAGGTCAGGGTAGTGGCTACACCTTC CTSSLGQGSGYTF
NA TRBJ2-1 TRBV28 NA TGTGCCAGCACCGCAGGGACTGAGCCCTACAATGAGCAGTTCTTC CASTAGTEPYNEQFF
NA TRBJ1-3 TRBV5-6 NA TGTACCAGGAGCGGCTCTGGAAACACCATATATTTT CTRSGSGNTIYF
NA TRBJ1-5 TRBV6-5 NA TGTGCCAGCAGTTACAGAGGTCGACAGCTCCAGCATTTT CASSYRGRQLQHF
NA TRBJ1-5 TRBV4-2 NA TGTGCCAGTAGCCAAGATATGGACAACAATCAGCCCCATCATTTT CASSQDMDNNQPHHF
NA TRBJ2-7 TRBV12-3/TRBV12-4 NA TGTGCCAGCAGTTCAACCAAGGAGCAGTACTTC CASSSTKEQYF
many TRBJ2-1 TRBV28 NA TGTGCCAGCAGTACCCTCCGGACGGCAGATGAGCAGTTCTTC CASSTLRTADEQFF
NA TRBJ2-5 TRBV4-1 NA TGCGCCAACAGCCAAGGGCTCCGGTCCGCGGAGACCCAGTACTTC CANSQGLRSAETQYF
once TRBJ2-1 TRBV11-3 TRBD1 TGTGCCAGCAACTTACAATCTTCAGGGGGCCGCAATGGGCAGCTCTTC CASNLQSSGGRNGQLF
many TRBJ2-5 TRBV28 NA TGTGCCAGCAGTACCGGTGGGGGCCGGGTTCGGACCCAGTACTTC CASSTGGGRVRTQYF
NA TRBJ1-4 TRBV4-1 NA TGCGTCAGCAGCCGATGGACAGCTGCAACTAATGAAAAACTGTTTTTT CVSSRWTAATNEKLFF
NA TRBJ2-7 TRBV2 NA TGTGCCAGCAGTGAATGGGCAGGAGGCTCCTACGAGCAGTACTTC CASSEWAGGSYEQYF